One sample yielded the 15 T cell receptor beta chains listed below, sequenced in a study of cytomegalovirus exposure and HLA in healthy donors. Amplification used 60 Vbeta primers and 13 Jbeta primers. The method was immunoSEQ multiplex PCR; TCRdb's version includes in-frame clones alone and lacks a portion of them. The data show around 130,000 clones, with 80% seen just once and 2% to 3% held by the top ten. What was sequenced was PBMCs. These receptor sequences come from a man younger than 45 in good health and CMV-seronegative.

The chain uses TRBV6-5 and TRBJ1-2; D might be TRBD1 (5 bases). The CDR3 sequence is 13 residues long. The germline CDR1 and CDR2 sequences are MNHEY and SVGAGI. V lost 7 bases and J lost 7, with 16 bases in between. CDR3 loop: CASNKREGSGYTF. CDR3 in DNA: TGTGCCAGCAATAAAAGGGAGGGGAGTGGCTACACCTTC.

The gene calls are TRBV9 and TRBJ1-2; 7 bases line up with TRBD1. Germline V gene data show CDR1 as SGDLS and CDR2 as YYNGEE. Trimming cost V 0 bases and J 6 bases; bases outside gene matches: 2. The CDR3 spans 13 residues. CDR3 nucleotides: TGTGCCAGCAGCGTAGTACAGGGGAATGGCTACACCTTC. This encodes CASSVVQGNGYTF.

This clone has only one observation. J is TRBJ2-1 and V is TRBV11-2; 12 bases match TRBD2. Germline-derived CDR1 and CDR2 are SGHAT and FQNNGV. V trimming: 5 bases; J trimming: 0 bases; junction bases outside the gene matches: 2. The CDR3 is 16 residues long. The CDR3 sequence is CASSRTSGTSYNEQFF. In DNA form, the CDR3 reads TGTGCCAGCAGCCGGACTAGCGGGACCTCCTACAATGAGCAGTTCTTC.

The chain uses TRBV14 and TRBJ1-3, with D uncertain. Trimming cost V 1 base and J 0 bases, with 7 bases left between them. CDR3 size: 15 residues. Germline CDR1 is SGHDN and CDR2 is FVKESK. The CDR3 DNA reads as TGTGCCAGCAGCCAAGTAGCATACTCTGGAAACACCATATATTTT. It codes for CASSQVAYSGNTIYF.

V is TRBV7-8 and J is TRBJ1-1, with TRBD1 matching over 9 bases. From germline, CDR1 is SGHVS and CDR2 FQNEAQ. Germline trimming cut 0 bases from V and 0 bases from J; bases unmatched to any gene: 5. There are 17 residues in the CDR3. CDR3: CASSLATGGTVNTEAFF. DNA for the CDR3: TGTGCCAGCAGCTTAGCGACAGGGGGGACCGTGAACACTGAAGCTTTCTTT.

The chain carries TRBV5-4 and TRBJ1-1; the D gene is possibly TRBD1 (5 bases). Trimming left V 0 bases short and J 4 bases short, with 13 bases between. In germline, CDR1 is SGHNT, CDR2 YYREEE (reference sequence). The CDR3 runs to 15 residues. CDR3 residues: CASSLEGRAATEAFF. The CDR3 nucleotides read TGTGCCAGCAGCTTGGAGGGCAGGGCGGCCACTGAAGCTTTCTTT.

This clone came up a few times. CDR3 in amino acids: CASSEEAGSSGNTIYF. In DNA form, the CDR3 reads TGTGCCAGCAGTGAAGAGGCAGGTAGCTCTGGAAACACCATATATTTT. V and J are TRBV6-1 and TRBJ1-3, with D unresolved. Trimming took 1 base from V and 0 from J, leaving 10 bases between them. Germline CDR1 and CDR2: MNHNS and SASEGT. CDR3 size: 16 residues.

The V and J genes are TRBV5-4 and TRBJ2-7; 9 bases are shared with TRBD1. CDR1 is SGHNT and CDR2 is YYREEE in the germline V gene (reference sequence). CDR3 size: 15 residues. V gave up 2 bases and J gave up 3 bases; unmatched junction bases: 6. The CDR3 loop reads CASSLQGAGYYEQYF. CDR3 in DNA: TGTGCCAGCAGCTTACAGGGGGCCGGCTACTACGAGCAGTACTTC.

This clone was seen once. The chain joins TRBV11-2 to TRBJ1-4; D call uncertain. This CDR3 has 15 residues. V was clipped by 1 base and J by 0 bases, with 6 bases between them. CDR1 is SGHAT, CDR2 FQNNGV, per germline. CDR3 in amino acids: CASSLVRSTNEKLFF. CDR3 coding DNA: TGTGCCAGCAGCTTAGTTCGGTCAACTAATGAAAAACTGTTTTTT.

The J gene is TRBJ2-7, the V gene TRBV5-6; TRBD1 might be the D (6 bases). The germline V gene encodes CDR1 SGHDT and CDR2 YYEEEE. Trimming took 4 bases from V and 3 from J, leaving 20 bases between them. The CDR3 loop spans 16 amino acids. The CDR3 region is CASSPPRWGQVYEQYF. The DNA of the CDR3 is TGTGCCAGCAGCCCGCCCCGGTGGGGGCAGGTCTACGAGCAGTACTTC. The complete variable domain, with remaining parts taken from reference TRBV5-6 and TRBJ2-7, reads DAGVTQSPTHLIKTRGQQVTLRCSPKSGHDTVSWYQQALGQGPQFIFQYYEEEERQRGNFPDRFSGHQFPNYSSELNVNALLLGDSALYLCASSPPRWGQVYEQYFGPGTRLTVT.

The chain is built from TRBV30 and TRBJ2-1, with TRBD2 matching 10 bases. Germline V gene data show CDR1 as GTSNPN and CDR2 as SVGIG (reference sequence). This CDR3 comprises 16 residues. Germline trimming cut 4 bases from V and 3 bases from J; bases unmatched to any gene: 9. CDR3 loop: CAWTGGLAGDYNEQFF. Here the CDR3 DNA reads TGTGCCTGGACAGGTGGGCTAGCGGGAGACTACAATGAGCAGTTCTTC.

The CDR3 coding sequence is TGCGCCAGCAGCCCGGGGTCGGACGCCGCCTACGAGCAGTACTTC. It codes for CASSPGSDAAYEQYF. The chain combines TRBV5-1 with TRBJ2-7, with TRBD2 as a possible D gene (5 bases). Trimming cost V 4 bases and J 2 bases, with 16 bases left between them. CDR1 and CDR2 (germline): SGHRS, YFSETQ. This CDR3 has 15 amino acids.

This clone was seen a handful of times. The genes are TRBV30 and TRBJ1-5; no reliable D call. V was pared by 1 base and J by 0 bases, with 4 bases between. This CDR3 contains 13 residues. Germline CDR1 and CDR2: GTSNPN and SVGIG (reference sequence). CDR3 protein: CAWSDYSNQPQHF. As DNA, the CDR3 is TGTGCCTGGAGTGATTATAGCAATCAGCCCCAGCATTTT.

The rearrangement joins TRBV6-1 to TRBJ2-1; TRBD2 matches 7 bases. Germline-derived CDR1 and CDR2 are MNHNS and SASEGT. V shed 2 bases and J 9 bases; nucleotides not matched to a gene: 10. The CDR3 totals 15 residues. The CDR3 DNA reads TGTGCCAGCAGTGAAATGGTGGGAGGGCCCGGTGAGCAGTTCTTC. Translating gives CASSEMVGGPGEQFF.

In its sample, this clone was seen a few times. This rearrangement joins TRBV12-5 to TRBJ2-1, with 14 bases fitting TRBD2. There are 15 residues in the CDR3. The trim removed 5 bases at V and 5 bases at J, leaving 2 bases unmatched. Germline CDR1 LGHNT, CDR2 FRNRAP. CDR3 bases: TGTGCTAGTGGTATGGGACTAGCGGGAGACAATGAGCAGTTCTTC. Protein sequence: CASGMGLAGDNEQFF.